The present entry profiles one TCR beta chain with its context. Its antigen is not identified. The data derive from a study of blood T cells in healthy people across ages. Every donor provided around 10 milliliters of peripheral blood. Findings of the study overall: Percentage of naive T cells showed a strong correlation with TCR beta diversity.

This CDR3 is 14 amino acids long. Germline lookup yields CDR1 DFQATT and CDR2 SNEGSKA (reference sequence). Trimming took off 0 bases at V and 5 bases at J, with 12 bases between the two ends. Primed by a sample-barcoded 5' primer and a J-beta primer mix, a second PCR proceeded for roughly 7 to 11 cycles. A template-switch adaptor containing 12 random nucleotides labeled each cDNA molecule. CDR3-containing paired-end reads numbering at least 2.5 million came from each sample. TCRdb redid the calling of the 5' RACE reads with MiXCR, one entry per CDR3 protein. Seen here are about 640,000 distinct CDR3 sequences, approximately 59% observed once, and the top ten hold more than 35%.

The TCR comes from a man between 60 and 70 years old in good health. Sequencing input: blood. The chain employs TRBV20-1 and TRBJ2-3; possibly TRBD1 or TRBD2 for D (5 bases each). CDR3 DNA: TGCAGTGCTAGAGAACAACTGGGGGTAGATACGCAGTATTTT. It is translated as CSAREQLGVDTQYF.